The rows below give T cell receptor beta chains drawn from one sample of a study of blood T cell repertoires in COVID-19. Repertoires were generated with immunoSEQ multiplex PCR, while TCRdb's copy carries only in-frame clones and drops some. This sample has 150,000 to 200,000 clones; 65% to 85% occur once, and the top ten carry under 3%. Sequencing used peripheral blood. The receptors come from a human donor with acute or convalescent COVID-19. The donor label of this sample is uncertain. Each CDR3 is given with its conserved first and last residue. Fields, in order: clone size, J gene, V gene, D gene, CDR3 protein, CDR3 DNA. D genes are given only for firm matches. For some rows the clone size is stated as once, few or many, or as a class when expanded; others skip it.

size: .; J: TRBJ1-5; V: TRBV5-1; D: .; CDR3: CASSLDASNQPQHF; DNA: TGCGCCAGCAGCTTGGATGCGAGCAATCAGCCCCAGCATTTT
size: .; J: TRBJ2-3; V: TRBV29-1; D: TRBD1; CDR3: CSVAETGVNTQYF; DNA: TGCAGCGTTGCGGAGACAGGGGTAAATACGCAGTATTTT
size: .; J: TRBJ2-5; V: TRBV5-8; D: TRBD1; CDR3: CASSPGQGQETQYF; DNA: TGTGCCAGCAGCCCCGGACAGGGCCAAGAGACCCAGTACTTC
size: .; J: TRBJ1-4; V: TRBV5-1; D: .; CDR3: CASSSTGPLRANEKLFF; DNA: TGCGCCAGCAGCTCTACCGGGCCATTGAGGGCTAATGAAAAACTGTTTTTT
size: .; J: TRBJ1-5; V: TRBV11-2; D: TRBD1; CDR3: CASSYGQGGQPQHF; DNA: TGTGCCAGCAGCTATGGACAGGGCGGGCAGCCCCAGCATTTT
size: .; J: TRBJ1-4; V: TRBV3-1/TRBV3-2; D: TRBD1; CDR3: CASSPILGTGGTNEKLFF; DNA: TGTGCCAGCAGCCCTATCCTCGGGACAGGGGGTACTAATGAAAAACTGTTTTTT
size: .; J: TRBJ2-1; V: TRBV7-9; D: TRBD2; CDR3: CASSAGTSRNEQFF; DNA: TGTGCCAGCAGCGCCGGGACTAGCAGGAATGAGCAGTTCTTC
size: .; J: TRBJ2-1; V: TRBV5-6; D: TRBD2; CDR3: CASSYFAGLGRNEQFF; DNA: TGTGCCAGCAGCTACTTTGCCGGACTAGGGAGGAATGAGCAGTTCTTC
size: .; J: TRBJ1-1; V: TRBV2; D: TRBD1; CDR3: CASTLGTGPSTSGAFF; DNA: TGTGCCAGCACCCTAGGGACAGGCCCATCGACCTCCGGAGCTTTCTTT
size: .; J: TRBJ1-1; V: TRBV27; D: TRBD1; CDR3: CASSVYRGTEAFF; DNA: TGTGCCAGCAGCGTCTACAGGGGCACTGAAGCTTTCTTT
size: .; J: TRBJ2-7; V: TRBV13; D: .; CDR3: CASSLYSREQYF; DNA: TGTGCCAGCAGCTTATACTCTAGGGAGCAGTACTTC
size: .; J: TRBJ1-3; V: TRBV6-5; D: .; CDR3: CASRIEPSSGNTIYF; DNA: TGTGCCAGCAGAATCGAGCCGAGCTCTGGAAACACCATATATTTT
size: .; J: TRBJ1-2; V: TRBV5-1; D: TRBD1; CDR3: CASSLGQGIEYGYTF; DNA: TGCGCCAGCAGCTTGGGACAGGGTATAGAGTATGGCTACACCTTC
size: .; J: TRBJ2-3; V: TRBV5-1; D: TRBD2; CDR3: CASSLVPAGGEGNTQYF; DNA: TGCGCCAGCAGCTTGGTTCCAGCGGGGGGGGAAGGGAATACGCAGTATTTT
size: .; J: TRBJ1-5; V: TRBV11-2; D: .; CDR3: CASSFGGNQPQHF; DNA: TGTGCCAGCAGCTTCGGAGGGAATCAGCCCCAGCATTTT
size: .; J: TRBJ1-2; V: TRBV5-1; D: .; CDR3: CASSKEGRNYGYTF; DNA: TGCGCCAGCAGTAAGGAGGGGCGGAACTATGGCTACACCTTC
size: few; J: TRBJ1-5; V: TRBV9; D: .; CDR3: CASAPGGDYSNQPQHF; DNA: TGTGCCAGCGCACCTGGGGGCGACTATAGCAATCAGCCCCAGCATTTT
size: .; J: TRBJ1-1; V: TRBV18; D: TRBD1; CDR3: CASSPGQVNEAFF; DNA: TGTGCCAGCTCCCCGGGACAGGTAAATGAAGCTTTCTTT
size: few; J: TRBJ1-3; V: TRBV7-8; D: .; CDR3: CASGLEEFSGNTIYF; DNA: TGTGCCAGCGGACTTGAGGAATTCTCTGGAAACACCATATATTTT
size: .; J: TRBJ1-6; V: TRBV6-1; D: .; CDR3: CASSELPGESPLHF; DNA: TGTGCCAGCAGTGAACTCCCAGGCGAATCACCCCTCCACTTT
size: .; J: TRBJ2-3; V: TRBV30; D: TRBD2; CDR3: CAWSVLAGGSLTSTDTQYF; DNA: TGTGCCTGGAGTGTTCTAGCGGGGGGATCCTTGACTAGCACAGATACGCAGTATTTT
size: .; J: TRBJ2-7; V: TRBV11-3; D: TRBD2; CDR3: CASSLSSGAYEQYF; DNA: TGTGCCAGCAGCTTATCTAGCGGAGCCTACGAGCAGTACTTC
size: .; J: TRBJ1-2; V: TRBV6-5; D: .; CDR3: CASTRGIYGYTF; DNA: TGTGCCAGCACCCGAGGGATCTATGGCTACACCTTC
size: .; J: TRBJ1-3; V: TRBV29-1; D: .; CDR3: CSVDLGAGSGNTIYF; DNA: TGCAGCGTTGACCTAGGGGCAGGGTCAGGAAACACCATATATTTT
size: once; J: TRBJ2-7; V: TRBV20-1; D: .; CDR3: CSASRPGNTYEQYF; DNA: TGCAGTGCTAGTCGCCCCGGGAACACCTACGAGCAGTACTTC
size: .; J: TRBJ2-7; V: TRBV5-4; D: .; CDR3: CASSLGGGGSYEQYF; DNA: TGTGCCAGCAGCTTGGGAGGGGGGGGCTCCTACGAGCAGTACTTC
size: .; J: TRBJ1-1; V: TRBV19; D: .; CDR3: CASSIDRSTEAFF; DNA: TGTGCCAGTAGTATAGACAGGTCCACTGAAGCTTTCTTT
size: once; J: TRBJ1-2; V: TRBV4-2; D: TRBD1; CDR3: CASSQPGQDSNYGYTF; DNA: TGTGCCAGCAGCCAGCCGGGACAGGATTCTAACTATGGCTACACCTTC